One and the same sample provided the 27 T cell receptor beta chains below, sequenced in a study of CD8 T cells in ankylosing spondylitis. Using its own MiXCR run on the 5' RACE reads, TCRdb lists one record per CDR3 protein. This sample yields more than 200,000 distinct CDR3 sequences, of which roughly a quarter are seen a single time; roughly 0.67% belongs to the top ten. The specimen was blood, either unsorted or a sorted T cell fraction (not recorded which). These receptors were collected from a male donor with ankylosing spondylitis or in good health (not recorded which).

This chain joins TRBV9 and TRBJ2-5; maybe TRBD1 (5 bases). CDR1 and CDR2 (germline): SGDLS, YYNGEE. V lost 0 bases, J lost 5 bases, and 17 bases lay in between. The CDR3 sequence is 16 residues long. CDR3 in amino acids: CASSVGSWGNAETQYF. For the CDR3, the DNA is TGTGCCAGCAGCGTAGGTAGTTGGGGCAACGCGGAGACCCAGTACTTC.

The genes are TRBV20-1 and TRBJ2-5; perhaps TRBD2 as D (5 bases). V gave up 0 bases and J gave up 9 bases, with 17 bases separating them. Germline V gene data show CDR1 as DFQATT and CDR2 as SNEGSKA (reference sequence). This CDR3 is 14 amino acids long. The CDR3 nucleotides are TGCAGTGCTAGAGATGGAGGACCGAGCGAGGCCCAGTACTTC. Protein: CSARDGGPSEAQYF.

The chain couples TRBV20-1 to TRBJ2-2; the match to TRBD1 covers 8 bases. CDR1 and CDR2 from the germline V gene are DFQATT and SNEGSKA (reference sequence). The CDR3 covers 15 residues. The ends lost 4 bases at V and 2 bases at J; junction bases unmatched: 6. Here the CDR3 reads CSATDRGVNTGELFF. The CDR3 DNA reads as TGCAGTGCTACTGACAGGGGTGTTAACACCGGGGAGCTGTTTTTT.

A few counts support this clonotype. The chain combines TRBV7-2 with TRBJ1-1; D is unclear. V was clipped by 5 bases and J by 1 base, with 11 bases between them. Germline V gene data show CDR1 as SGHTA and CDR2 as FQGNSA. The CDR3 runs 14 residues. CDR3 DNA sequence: TGTGCCAGCAGCCGCCTCTCGGGGAACACTGAAGCTTTCTTT. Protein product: CASSRLSGNTEAFF.

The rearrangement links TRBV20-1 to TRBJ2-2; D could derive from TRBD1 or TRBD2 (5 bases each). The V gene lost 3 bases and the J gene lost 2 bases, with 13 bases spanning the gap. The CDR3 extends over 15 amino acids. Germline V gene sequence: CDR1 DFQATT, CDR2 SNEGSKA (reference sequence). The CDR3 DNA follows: TGCAGTGCTAGGGCCGGGACGGTAAACACCGGGGAGCTGTTTTTT. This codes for CSARAGTVNTGELFF.

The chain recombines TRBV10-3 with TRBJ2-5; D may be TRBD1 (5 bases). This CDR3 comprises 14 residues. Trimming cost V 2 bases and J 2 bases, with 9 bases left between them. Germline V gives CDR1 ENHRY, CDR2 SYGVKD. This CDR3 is CAISEDSAQETQYF. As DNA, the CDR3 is TGTGCCATCAGTGAGGACAGCGCTCAAGAGACCCAGTACTTC.

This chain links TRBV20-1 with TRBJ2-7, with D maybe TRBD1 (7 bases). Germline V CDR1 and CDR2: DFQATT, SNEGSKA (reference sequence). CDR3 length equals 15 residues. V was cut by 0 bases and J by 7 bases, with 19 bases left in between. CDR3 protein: CSARDLFRQGGEQYF. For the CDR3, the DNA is TGCAGTGCTAGAGATCTTTTTAGGCAGGGGGGAGAGCAGTACTTC.

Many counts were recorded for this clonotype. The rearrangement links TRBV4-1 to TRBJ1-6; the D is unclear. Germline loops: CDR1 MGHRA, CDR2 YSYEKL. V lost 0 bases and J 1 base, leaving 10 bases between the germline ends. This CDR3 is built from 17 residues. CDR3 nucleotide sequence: TGCGCCAGCAGCCAAGAGGTCGCTGGATCCTATAATTCACCCCTCCACTTT. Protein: CASSQEVAGSYNSPLHF.

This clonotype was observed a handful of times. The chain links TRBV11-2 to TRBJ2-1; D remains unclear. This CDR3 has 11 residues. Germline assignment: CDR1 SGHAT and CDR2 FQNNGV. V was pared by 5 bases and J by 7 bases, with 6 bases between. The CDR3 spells CASSVPNEQFF. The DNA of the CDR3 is TGTGCCAGCAGCGTACCGAATGAGCAGTTCTTC.

The CDR3: CAIRRSDNQPQHF. The CDR3 coding sequence is TGTGCCATCAGGCGATCAGACAATCAGCCCCAGCATTTT. J is TRBJ1-5 and V is TRBV10-3, with unresolved D. Trimming removed 6 bases at V and 3 bases at J, with 9 bases between. In germline, CDR1 is ENHRY, CDR2 SYGVKD. This CDR3 is 13 amino acids long.

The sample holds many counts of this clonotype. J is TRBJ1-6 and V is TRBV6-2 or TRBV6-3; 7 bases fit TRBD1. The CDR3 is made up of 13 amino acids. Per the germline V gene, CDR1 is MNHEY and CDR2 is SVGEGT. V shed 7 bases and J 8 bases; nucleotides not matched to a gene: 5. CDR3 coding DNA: TGTGCCAGCAACAGGGGTTGGGATTCACCCCTCCACTTT. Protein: CASNRGWDSPLHF.

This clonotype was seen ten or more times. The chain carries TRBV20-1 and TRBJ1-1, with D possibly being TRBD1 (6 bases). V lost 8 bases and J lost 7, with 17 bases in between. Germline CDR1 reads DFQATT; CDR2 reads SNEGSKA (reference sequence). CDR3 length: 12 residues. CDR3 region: CSPFTGSGEAFF. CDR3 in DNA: TGCAGTCCCTTTACAGGGTCCGGTGAAGCTTTCTTT.

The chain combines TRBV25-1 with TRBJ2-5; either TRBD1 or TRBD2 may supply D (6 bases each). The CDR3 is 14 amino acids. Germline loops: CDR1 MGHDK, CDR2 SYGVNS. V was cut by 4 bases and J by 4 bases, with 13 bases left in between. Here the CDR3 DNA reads TGTGCCAGCAGTGCGGCAAGGGGGGTAGAGACCCAGTACTTC. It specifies CASSAARGVETQYF.

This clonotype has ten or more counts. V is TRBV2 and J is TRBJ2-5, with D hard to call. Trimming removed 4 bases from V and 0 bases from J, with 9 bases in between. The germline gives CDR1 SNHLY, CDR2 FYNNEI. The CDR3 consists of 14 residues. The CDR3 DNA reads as TGTGCCAGCAGTGGTCGACATTACCAAGAGACCCAGTACTTC. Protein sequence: CASSGRHYQETQYF.

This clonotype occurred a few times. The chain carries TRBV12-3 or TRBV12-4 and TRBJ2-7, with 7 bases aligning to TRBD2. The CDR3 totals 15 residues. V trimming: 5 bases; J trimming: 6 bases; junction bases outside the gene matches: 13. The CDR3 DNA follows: TGTGCCAGCAGTAGGATAAGGGGAGGGGACGGCGAGCAGTACTTC. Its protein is CASSRIRGGDGEQYF.

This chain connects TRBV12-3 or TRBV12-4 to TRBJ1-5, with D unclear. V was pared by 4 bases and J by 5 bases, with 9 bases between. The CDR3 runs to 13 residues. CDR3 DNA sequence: TGTGCCAGCAGTTCGGAGGTCTATCAGCCCCAGCATTTT. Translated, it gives CASSSEVYQPQHF.

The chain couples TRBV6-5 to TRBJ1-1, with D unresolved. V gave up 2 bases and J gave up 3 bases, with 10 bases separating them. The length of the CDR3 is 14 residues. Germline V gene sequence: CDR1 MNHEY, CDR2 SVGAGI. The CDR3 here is CASSYTEVDTEAFF. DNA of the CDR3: TGTGCCAGCAGTTACACGGAGGTGGACACTGAAGCTTTCTTT.

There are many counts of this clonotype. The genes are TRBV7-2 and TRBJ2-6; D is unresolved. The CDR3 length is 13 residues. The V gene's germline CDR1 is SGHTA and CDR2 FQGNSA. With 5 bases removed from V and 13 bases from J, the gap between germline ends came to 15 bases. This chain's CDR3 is CASSPRVGKVLTF. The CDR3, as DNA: TGTGCCAGCAGCCCCCGCGTGGGGAAAGTCCTGACTTTC.

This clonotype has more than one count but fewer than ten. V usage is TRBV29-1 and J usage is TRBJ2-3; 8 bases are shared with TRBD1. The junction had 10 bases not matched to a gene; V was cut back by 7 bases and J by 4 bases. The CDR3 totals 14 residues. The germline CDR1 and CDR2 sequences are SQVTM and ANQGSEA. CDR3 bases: TGCAGCGCCCTAGGACAGGGCTCCCCAGATACGCAGTATTTT. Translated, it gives CSALGQGSPDTQYF.

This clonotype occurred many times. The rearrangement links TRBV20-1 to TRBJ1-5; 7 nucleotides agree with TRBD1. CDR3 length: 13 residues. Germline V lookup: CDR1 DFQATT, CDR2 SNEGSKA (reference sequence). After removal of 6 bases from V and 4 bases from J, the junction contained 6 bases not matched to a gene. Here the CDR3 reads CSAQTGRNQPQHF. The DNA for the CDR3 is TGCAGTGCCCAGACAGGGAGGAATCAGCCCCAGCATTTT.

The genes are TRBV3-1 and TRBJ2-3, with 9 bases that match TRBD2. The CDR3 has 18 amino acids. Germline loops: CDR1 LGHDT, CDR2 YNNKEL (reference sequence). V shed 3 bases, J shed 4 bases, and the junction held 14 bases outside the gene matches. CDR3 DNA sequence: TGTGCCAGCAGCCAGTACGACTGGCGGGGGGGCCTGGCAGATACGCAGTATTTT. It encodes CASSQYDWRGGLADTQYF.

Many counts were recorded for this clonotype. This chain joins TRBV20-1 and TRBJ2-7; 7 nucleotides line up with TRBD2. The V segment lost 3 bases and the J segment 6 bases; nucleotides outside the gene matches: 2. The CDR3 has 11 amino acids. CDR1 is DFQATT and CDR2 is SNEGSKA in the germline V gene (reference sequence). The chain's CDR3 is CSASPGGEQYF. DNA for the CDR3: TGCAGTGCTAGTCCGGGGGGCGAGCAGTACTTC.

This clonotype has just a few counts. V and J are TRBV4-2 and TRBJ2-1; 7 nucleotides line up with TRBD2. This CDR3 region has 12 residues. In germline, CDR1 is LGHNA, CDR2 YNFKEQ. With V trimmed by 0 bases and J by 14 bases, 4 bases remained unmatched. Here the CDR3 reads CASSQDGRGEFF. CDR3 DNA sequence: TGTGCCAGCAGCCAAGATGGGAGGGGAGAGTTCTTC.

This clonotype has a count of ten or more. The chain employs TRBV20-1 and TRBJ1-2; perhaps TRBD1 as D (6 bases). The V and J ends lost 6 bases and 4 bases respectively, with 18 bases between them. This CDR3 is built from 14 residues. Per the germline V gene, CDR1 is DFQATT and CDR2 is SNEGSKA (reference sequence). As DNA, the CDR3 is TGCAGTGCCCTAACAGGGAGCCACTCCTATGGCTACACCTTC. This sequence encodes CSALTGSHSYGYTF.

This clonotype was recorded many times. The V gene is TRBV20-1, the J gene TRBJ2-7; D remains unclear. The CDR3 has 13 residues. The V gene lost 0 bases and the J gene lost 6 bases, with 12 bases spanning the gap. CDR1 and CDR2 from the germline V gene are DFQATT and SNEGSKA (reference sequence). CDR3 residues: CSARDGPPPEQYF. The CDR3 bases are TGCAGTGCTAGAGATGGCCCACCTCCCGAGCAGTACTTC.

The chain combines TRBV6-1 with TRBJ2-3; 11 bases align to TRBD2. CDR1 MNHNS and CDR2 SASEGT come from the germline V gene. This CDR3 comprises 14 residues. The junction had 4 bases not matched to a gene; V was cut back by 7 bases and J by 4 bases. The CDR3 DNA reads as TGTGCCAGCACCAATAGCGGGGGGGCAGATACGCAGTATTTT. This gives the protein CASTNSGGADTQYF.

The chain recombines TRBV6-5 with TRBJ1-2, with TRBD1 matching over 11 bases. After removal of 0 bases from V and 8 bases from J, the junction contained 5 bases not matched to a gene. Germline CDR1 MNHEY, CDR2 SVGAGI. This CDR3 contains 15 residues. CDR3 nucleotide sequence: TGTGCCAGCAGTTACTCGGACAGGGGGCGTTTAGGCTACACCTTC. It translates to CASSYSDRGRLGYTF.